Listed below are T cell receptor beta chains from one sample, sequenced in a study of T cells in Graves' hyperthyroidism and ophthalmopathy. One entry per CDR3 protein results from TCRdb running MiXCR on the multiplex PCR reads. This table has around 260,000 distinct CDR3 sequences, 25% appearing once. The sequenced sample consisted of blood. The source of these receptors is a man aged 35-49 years with Graves' hyperthyroidism that later progressed to Graves' ophthalmopathy. CDR3s include the opening cysteine and the closing phenylalanine or tryptophan. D genes are given only for firm matches. The listing skips clone size in some rows; elsewhere it reads once, few, many or a size class.

d_call,clone_size,j_call,v_call,cdr3_aa,cdr3_nt
-,-,TRBJ2-2,TRBV6-5,CASSYGANTGELFF,TGTGCCAGCAGTTACGGCGCGAACACCGGGGAGCTGTTTTTT
-,many,TRBJ2-5,TRBV12-3/TRBV12-4,CASSPRRSKGLVGTQYF,TGTGCCAGCAGCCCCCGGCGTTCTAAGGGGCTAGTTGGGACCCAGTACTTC
-,many,TRBJ2-3,TRBV6-2/TRBV6-3,CASSYSDSQEQYF,TGTGCCAGCAGTTACTCGGACTCCCAGGAGCAGTATTTT
TRBD2,-,TRBJ2-7,TRBV27,CASSFWGGLSYEQYF,TGTGCCAGCAGTTTCTGGGGGGGGTTGTCCTACGAGCAGTACTTC
-,many,TRBJ2-7,TRBV6-1,CASSEDGTVLYEQYF,TGTGCCAGCAGTGAAGATGGAACGGTTCTCTACGAGCAGTACTTC
TRBD1,many,TRBJ1-2,TRBV2,CASSEWGQGADGYTF,TGTGCCAGCAGCGAATGGGGACAGGGGGCTGATGGCTACACCTTC
TRBD1,many,TRBJ1-5,TRBV3-1,CASSQDFRGHSNQPQHF,TGTGCCAGCAGCCAAGATTTCAGGGGGCACAGCAATCAGCCCCAGCATTTT
TRBD1,-,TRBJ1-2,TRBV29-1,CSVEDGQGAYGYTF,TGCAGCGTTGAAGACGGACAGGGGGCGTATGGCTACACCTTC
-,-,TRBJ1-2,TRBV6-1,CASSEVTGAGAKGYTF,TGTGCCAGCAGTGAAGTAACCGGGGCAGGGGCGAAAGGCTACACCTTC
-,-,TRBJ2-2,TRBV11-3,CASSLVNGELFF,TGTGCCAGCAGCTTAGTGAACGGGGAGCTGTTTTTT
-,many,TRBJ1-5,TRBV12-3/TRBV12-4,CASAENNQPQHF,TGTGCCAGCGCGGAGAACAATCAGCCCCAGCATTTT
TRBD2,-,TRBJ2-7,TRBV20-1,CSASQTSGSYEQYF,TGCAGTGCTTCCCAGACTAGCGGGAGCTACGAGCAGTACTTC
-,many,TRBJ2-7,TRBV27,CASSSSGTRYEQYF,TGTGCCAGCAGTTCGTCCGGGACAAGATACGAGCAGTACTTC
TRBD1,many,TRBJ2-7,TRBV6-5,CASSYRQGLYEQYF,TGTGCCAGCAGTTACCGACAGGGGCTCTACGAGCAGTACTTC
-,many,TRBJ1-5,TRBV19,CASTSTANQPQHF,TGTGCCAGTACCTCGACAGCCAATCAGCCCCAGCATTTT
-,many,TRBJ2-5,TRBV29-1,CSVEDHLAGETQYF,TGCAGCGTTGAAGATCACCTAGCCGGGGAGACCCAGTACTTC
-,many,TRBJ1-1,TRBV11-2,CASTRERANTEAFF,TGTGCCAGCACCAGAGAAAGGGCGAACACTGAAGCTTTCTTT
TRBD1,few,TRBJ1-1,TRBV29-1,CSVTDRGITEAFF,TGCAGCGTTACCGACAGGGGGATCACTGAAGCTTTCTTT
TRBD2,once,TRBJ2-5,TRBV20-1,CSGLAGAETQYF,TGCAGTGGACTAGCGGGCGCCGAGACCCAGTACTTC
-,-,TRBJ2-5,TRBV6-2/TRBV6-3,CASKGGPRSQYF,TGTGCCAGCAAGGGGGGACCCAGGTCCCAGTACTTC
TRBD1,many,TRBJ2-7,TRBV7-9,CASSLIRGQPYEQYF,TGTGCCAGCAGCTTAATCCGGGGACAGCCCTACGAGCAGTACTTC
TRBD1,many,TRBJ1-1,TRBV6-5,CATEMGQGGFTEAFF,TGTGCCACCGAAATGGGACAGGGAGGGTTCACTGAAGCTTTCTTT
-,-,TRBJ1-2,TRBV28,CASSLDQESYGYTF,TGTGCCAGCAGCTTGGATCAGGAGAGCTATGGCTACACCTTC
-,many,TRBJ2-7,TRBV20-1,CSARQRTRPYEQYF,TGCAGTGCTAGGCAGAGGACGCGGCCCTACGAGCAGTACTTC
TRBD2,many,TRBJ2-1,TRBV28,CASSHGGFRGGRAYNEQFF,TGTGCCAGCAGCCACGGGGGCTTTCGCGGCGGGAGGGCCTACAATGAGCAGTTCTTC
-,many,TRBJ2-7,TRBV11-2,CASSHPPLTSEISYEQYF,TGTGCCAGCAGCCATCCACCTCTGACAAGCGAAATCTCCTACGAGCAGTACTTC
-,many,TRBJ2-5,TRBV10-3,CATKQAGGETQYF,TGTGCCACCAAGCAAGCGGGCGGAGAGACCCAGTACTTC
TRBD1,-,TRBJ2-7,TRBV7-3,CASSQGQGMGQYF,TGTGCCAGCAGCCAAGGACAGGGTATGGGGCAGTACTTC
TRBD2,many,TRBJ2-5,TRBV5-1,CATAVAGEKTQYF,TGCGCCACCGCAGTAGCGGGAGAAAAGACCCAGTACTTC
TRBD1,-,TRBJ2-7,TRBV29-1,CSVETGTGLEQYF,TGCAGCGTTGAAACCGGGACAGGGCTTGAGCAGTACTTC
-,-,TRBJ2-3,TRBV5-1,CASSSDSSTDTQYF,TGCGCCAGCAGCTCGGACAGTAGCACAGATACGCAGTATTTT
TRBD1,many,TRBJ1-1,TRBV20-1,CSAAQGVRTEAFF,TGCAGTGCTGCCCAGGGGGTGAGGACTGAAGCTTTCTTT
TRBD2,once,TRBJ2-7,TRBV19,CASSRASGSGSYEQYF,TGTGCCAGTAGTAGGGCTAGCGGGAGTGGTTCCTACGAGCAGTACTTC
-,many,TRBJ2-1,TRBV5-1,CASRVSVGGGQFF,TGCGCCAGCAGGGTTAGTGTGGGCGGTGGGCAGTTCTTC
-,many,TRBJ2-5,TRBV24-1,CATSESGQGYQETQYF,TGTGCCACCAGTGAAAGCGGCCAGGGGTACCAAGAGACCCAGTACTTC
-,many,TRBJ2-2,TRBV6-5,CASSSKRLGSRVRLFF,TGTGCCAGCAGTTCTAAAAGGCTCGGGTCTAGAGTCCGGCTGTTTTTT
TRBD1,many,TRBJ1-2,TRBV6-1,CASSDAPGGIGGYTF,TGTGCCAGCAGTGACGCCCCAGGGGGCATCGGTGGCTACACCTTC
-,many,TRBJ2-7,TRBV5-1,CASKQDHEQYF,TGCGCCAGCAAACAAGACCACGAGCAGTACTTC
-,many,TRBJ1-3,TRBV6-5,CASSTGTRGNTIYF,TGTGCCAGCAGTACCGGGACACGTGGAAACACCATATATTTT
-,many,TRBJ1-5,TRBV5-1,CASSSGPNQPQHF,TGCGCCAGCAGCTCCGGACCTAATCAGCCCCAGCATTTT
-,many,TRBJ2-7,TRBV6-5,CASIRGYEQYF,TGTGCCAGTATTAGGGGATACGAGCAGTACTTC
TRBD2,many,TRBJ2-2,TRBV18,CASSPYSAGGDTGELFF,TGTGCCAGCTCACCATACTCCGCGGGAGGCGATACCGGGGAGCTGTTTTTT
-,many,TRBJ2-5,TRBV24-1,CATSESRTWGETQYF,TGTGCCACCAGTGAGTCCCGGACTTGGGGAGAGACCCAGTACTTC
-,many,TRBJ2-7,TRBV10-1,CASSEWSGAYEQYF,TGCGCCAGCAGTGAGTGGAGCGGAGCCTACGAGCAGTACTTC
-,-,TRBJ2-2,TRBV19,CASSPGRPNTGELFF,TGTGCCAGTAGTCCCGGACGTCCGAACACCGGGGAGCTGTTTTTT